The sequence of this TCR beta chain was determined in a study of OX40 agonist ivuxolimab in advanced cancers. Study information: With a range of roughly 20 to 85, age averaged roughly 60 years, and 70% to 85% were male. A history of anti-PD-1, anti-PD-L1 or anti-CTLA-4 therapy was acceptable, and around 36% had some. Study-wide points: Individuals who were partial responders at 0.1-3.0 mg/kg had clonal expansion that ranked among the lowest. In a subset of nonresponders, normalized T-cell clonal expansion was also low.

Assay: immunoSEQ multiplex PCR; the TCRdb copy retains only in-frame clones and omits some. This table holds tens of thousands of clones, 85% found once. Points on this clone: Its cognate antigen is unknown.

CDR3 size: 14 residues. The germline CDR1 and CDR2 sequences are MRHNA and SNTAGT. The J segment lost 8 bases and the V segment lost 4 bases, leaving 7 bases of the junction unmatched. The material was CD4+ or CD8+ T cells sorted from blood, obtained in a trial of the OX40 agonist ivuxolimab. This receptor was taken from an adult with an advanced solid tumor such as melanoma, head and neck, liver or kidney cancer. The chain has TRBV6-4 and TRBJ2-1; TRBD2 agrees at 8 bases. CDR3 sequence reads: CASSAGTSGDEQFF. In nucleotides, the CDR3 is TGTGCCAGCAGTGCCGGGACTAGTGGAGATGAGCAGTTCTTC.